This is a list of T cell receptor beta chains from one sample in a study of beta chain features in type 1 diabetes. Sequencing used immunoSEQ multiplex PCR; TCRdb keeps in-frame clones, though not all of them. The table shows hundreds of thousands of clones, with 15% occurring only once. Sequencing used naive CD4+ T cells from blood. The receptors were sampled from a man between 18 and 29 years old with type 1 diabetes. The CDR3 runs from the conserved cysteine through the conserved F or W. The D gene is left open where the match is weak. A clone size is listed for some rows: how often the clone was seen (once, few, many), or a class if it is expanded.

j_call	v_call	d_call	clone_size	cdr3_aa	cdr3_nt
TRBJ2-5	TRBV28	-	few	CASSEAGRGETQYF	TGTGCCAGCAGCGAGGCAGGGCGGGGCGAGACCCAGTACTTC
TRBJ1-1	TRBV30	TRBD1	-	CAWSGQVNTEAFF	TGTGCCTGGAGCGGACAGGTGAACACTGAAGCTTTCTTT
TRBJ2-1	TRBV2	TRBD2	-	CASRRGLAVYNEQFF	TGTGCCAGCAGGCGGGGACTAGCGGTATACAATGAGCAGTTCTTC
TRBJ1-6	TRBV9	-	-	CASSESAGGGHSPLHF	TGTGCCAGCAGCGAGTCTGCGGGGGGGGGCCATTCACCCCTCCACTTT
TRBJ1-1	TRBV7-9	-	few	CASSTPGLGGNTEAFF	TGTGCCAGCAGCACCCCCGGCCTAGGGGGGAACACTGAAGCTTTCTTT
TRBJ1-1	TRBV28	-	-	CASRTRNTEAFF	TGTGCCAGCAGAACGAGGAACACTGAAGCTTTCTTT
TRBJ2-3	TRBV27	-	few	CASRLPPGRQGGDTQYF	TGTGCCAGCAGACTCCCCCCGGGCCGGCAGGGGGGAGATACGCAGTATTTT
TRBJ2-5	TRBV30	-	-	CAGGSQGETQYF	TGTGCCGGGGGGAGCCAAGGGGAGACCCAGTACTTC
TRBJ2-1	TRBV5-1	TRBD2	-	CASSLTAGTSGRDQFF	TGCGCCAGCAGCTTAACCGCCGGGACTAGCGGGAGAGATCAGTTCTTC
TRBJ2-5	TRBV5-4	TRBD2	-	CASSLTSGLQETQYF	TGTGCCAGCAGCCTGACTAGCGGCCTCCAAGAGACCCAGTACTTC
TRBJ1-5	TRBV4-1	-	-	CASSRLQGGQPQHF	TGCGCCAGCAGCCGCCTACAGGGTGGCCAGCCCCAGCATTTT
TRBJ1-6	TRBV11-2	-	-	CASSLSTASYNSPLHF	TGTGCCAGCAGCTTATCGACAGCTAGCTATAATTCACCCCTCCACTTT
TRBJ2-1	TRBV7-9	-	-	CASSLGQVYNEQFF	TGTGCCAGCAGCTTAGGACAGGTTTACAATGAGCAGTTCTTC
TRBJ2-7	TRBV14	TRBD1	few	CASSRNLLGQLNEQYF	TGTGCCAGCAGCCGAAATTTACTGGGACAGTTGAACGAGCAGTACTTC
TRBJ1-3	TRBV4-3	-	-	CASSQDPVGAHPNTIYF	TGCGCCAGCAGCCAAGACCCGGTAGGGGCGCATCCCAACACCATATATTTT
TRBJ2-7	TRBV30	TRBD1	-	CAWETGFGSYEQYF	TGTGCCTGGGAGACAGGGTTTGGTTCCTACGAGCAGTACTTC
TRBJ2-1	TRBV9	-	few	CASNLGANEQFF	TGTGCCAGCAATCTAGGGGCTAATGAGCAGTTCTTC
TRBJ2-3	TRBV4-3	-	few	CASSQPRQRDTQYF	TGCGCCAGCAGCCAGCCCCGACAGAGAGATACGCAGTATTTT
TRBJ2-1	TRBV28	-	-	CASSFHNEQFF	TGTGCCAGCAGCTTCCACAATGAGCAGTTCTTC
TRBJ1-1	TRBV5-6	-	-	CASSLGMGGGTEAFF	TGTGCCAGCAGCTTGGGGATGGGGGGAGGGACTGAAGCTTTCTTT
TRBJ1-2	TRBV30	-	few	CAWSTGTPGYGYTF	TGTGCCTGGAGTACCGGGACACCAGGCTATGGCTACACCTTC
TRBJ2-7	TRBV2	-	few	CASTVFPYEQYF	TGTGCCAGCACGGTGTTCCCCTACGAGCAGTACTTC